Listed below are T cell receptor beta chains from one sample, sequenced in a study of Graves' ophthalmopathy and Graves' hyperthyroidism. TCRdb analysed the multiplex PCR reads with MiXCR anew, one entry per CDR3 protein. The table shows 230,000 or so distinct CDR3 sequences, with around 45% occurring only once. The source material was peripheral blood. The source of these receptors is an adult man with Graves' ophthalmopathy. Each CDR3 is given with its conserved first and last residue. D genes are given only for firm matches. Not every row has a clone size; where given, it reads once, few, many or a size class.

>TRBV7-2|TRBJ1-3|.|.
TGTGCCAGCAGCCAAGCTGGACCGCACTCTGGAAACACCATATATTTT
CASSQAGPHSGNTIYF
>TRBV7-2|TRBJ2-7|.|.
TGTGCCAGCAGCTTAGTTGCCGAGCAGTACTTC
CASSLVAEQYF
>TRBV6-5|TRBJ1-6|.|.
TGTGCCAGCAGTTACCCGAATTCACCCCTCCACTTT
CASSYPNSPLHF
>TRBV4-1|TRBJ2-7|.|TRBD1
TGCGCCAGCAGCCAGACCGGGACAGAGAGCTACGAGCAGTACTTC
CASSQTGTESYEQYF
>TRBV5-1|TRBJ2-7|few|TRBD1
TGTGCCAGCAGCTTGGGACAGGGAGTGTACGAGCAGTACTTC
CASSLGQGVYEQYF
>TRBV5-1|TRBJ1-4|.|.
TGCGCCAGCAGCTTGGAGGGCGGGTATGATGAAAAACTGTTTTTT
CASSLEGGYDEKLFF
>TRBV29-1|TRBJ2-7|once|TRBD1
TGCAGCAGTTCCGGGACAGGGGCCTACGAGCAGTACTTC
CSSSGTGAYEQYF
>TRBV29-1|TRBJ1-1|.|TRBD1
TGCAGCGTCGCAGGGACAGGGGACACTGAAGCTTTCTTT
CSVAGTGDTEAFF
>TRBV19|TRBJ1-1|.|.
TGTGCCAGTAGTATAAAAGGCAGTCTATCCTCACCAGGCACTGAAGCTTTCTTT
CASSIKGSLSSPGTEAFF
>TRBV6-6|TRBJ1-3|few|.
TGTGCCAGCAGCTATTCCAGGGTGGGCAACACCATATATTTT
CASSYSRVGNTIYF
>TRBV7-9|TRBJ1-1|.|.
TGTGCCAGCAGCTTAGTATGGGGAATGAACACTGAAGCTTTCTTT
CASSLVWGMNTEAFF
>TRBV7-9|TRBJ1-1|few|.
TGTGCCAGCAGCTTAGATAGGACGACTGAAGCTTTCTTT
CASSLDRTTEAFF
>TRBV12-3/TRBV12-4|TRBJ1-6|.|TRBD1
TGTGCCAGCAGTCCTACAGGGGCAGCATCACCCCTCCACTTT
CASSPTGAASPLHF
>TRBV5-6|TRBJ1-1|few|TRBD1
TGTGCCAGCAGCTTGTTACAGGGGATGGACACTGAAGCTTTCTTT
CASSLLQGMDTEAFF
>TRBV4-1|TRBJ2-7|once|TRBD2
TGCGCCAGCAGCCAATTTTCCCTAGCGGGGGGGGACGAGCAGTACTTC
CASSQFSLAGGDEQYF
>TRBV6-4|TRBJ1-2|.|TRBD1
TGTGCCAGCAGTGACTCGACAGGGTCTGGCTACACCTTC
CASSDSTGSGYTF
>TRBV9|TRBJ1-6|.|TRBD1
TGTGCCAGCTCACTGCCTAGGGGGCTGAACTCACCCCTCCACTTT
CASSLPRGLNSPLHF